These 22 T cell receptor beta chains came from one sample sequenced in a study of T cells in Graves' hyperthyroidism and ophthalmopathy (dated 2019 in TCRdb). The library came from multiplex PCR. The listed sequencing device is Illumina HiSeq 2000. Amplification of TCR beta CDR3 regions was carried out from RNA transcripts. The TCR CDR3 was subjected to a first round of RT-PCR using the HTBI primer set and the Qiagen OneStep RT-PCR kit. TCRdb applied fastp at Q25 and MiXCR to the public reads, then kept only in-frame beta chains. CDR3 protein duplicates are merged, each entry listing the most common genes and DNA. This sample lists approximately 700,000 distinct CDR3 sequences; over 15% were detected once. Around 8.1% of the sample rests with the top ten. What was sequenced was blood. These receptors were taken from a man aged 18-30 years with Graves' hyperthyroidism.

The DNA for the CDR3 is TGTGCCAGCAGCTTAGTACCCCCCCGCGAGCAGTACTTC. This encodes CASSLVPPREQYF. The chain is built from TRBV11-2 and TRBJ2-7; D ambiguous. Germline V gene lookup returns CDR1 SGHAT and CDR2 FQNNGV. The V end lost 1 base, the J end lost 6 bases, and 10 bases lay between the germline ends. The CDR3 totals 13 residues.

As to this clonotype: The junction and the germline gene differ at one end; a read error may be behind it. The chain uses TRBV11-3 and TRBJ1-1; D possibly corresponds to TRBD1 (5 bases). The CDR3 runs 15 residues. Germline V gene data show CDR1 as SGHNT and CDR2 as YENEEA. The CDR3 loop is CACSRDSGANTEAFF. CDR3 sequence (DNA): TGTGCCTGCAGCCGGGATTCCGGGGCGAACACTGAAGCTTTCTTT. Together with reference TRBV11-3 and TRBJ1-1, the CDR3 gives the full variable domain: EAGVVQSPRYKIIEKKQPVAFWCNPISGHNTLYWYLQNLGQGPELLIRYENEEAVDDSQLPKDRFSAERLKGVDSTLKIQPAELGDSAVYLCACSRDSGANTEAFFGQGTRLTVV.

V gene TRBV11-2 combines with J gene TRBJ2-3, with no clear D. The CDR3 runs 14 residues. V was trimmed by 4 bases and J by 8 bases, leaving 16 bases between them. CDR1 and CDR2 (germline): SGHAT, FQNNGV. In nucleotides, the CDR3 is TGTGCCAGCAGCTCGCTACCTCTGGGCTCTACGCAGTATTTT. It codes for CASSSLPLGSTQYF.

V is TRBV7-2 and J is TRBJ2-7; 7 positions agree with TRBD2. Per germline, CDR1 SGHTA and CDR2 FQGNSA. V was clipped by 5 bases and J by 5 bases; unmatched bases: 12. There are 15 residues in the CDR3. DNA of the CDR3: TGTGCCAGCAGCCCGGGAGGCCGACGTTGGGACGAGCAGTACTTC. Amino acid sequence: CASSPGGRRWDEQYF.

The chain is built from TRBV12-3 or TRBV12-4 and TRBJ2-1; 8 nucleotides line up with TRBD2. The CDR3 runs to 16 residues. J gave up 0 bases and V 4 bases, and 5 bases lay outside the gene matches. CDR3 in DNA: TGTGCCAGCAGTTCAGGCGGGAGGCCCTCCTACAATGAGCAGTTCTTC. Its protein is CASSSGGRPSYNEQFF.

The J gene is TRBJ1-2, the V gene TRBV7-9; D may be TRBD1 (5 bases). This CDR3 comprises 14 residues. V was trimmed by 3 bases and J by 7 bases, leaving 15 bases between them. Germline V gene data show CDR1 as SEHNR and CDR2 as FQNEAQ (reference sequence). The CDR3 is CASSFGGTRGGYTF. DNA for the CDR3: TGTGCCAGCAGCTTCGGAGGGACGAGGGGTGGCTACACCTTC.

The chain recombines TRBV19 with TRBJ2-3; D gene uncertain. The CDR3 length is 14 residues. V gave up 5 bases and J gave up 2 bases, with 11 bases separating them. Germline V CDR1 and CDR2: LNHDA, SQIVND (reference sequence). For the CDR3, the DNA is TGTGCCAGTAGTGGTCGGCTGTCCACAGATACGCAGTATTTT. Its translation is CASSGRLSTDTQYF.

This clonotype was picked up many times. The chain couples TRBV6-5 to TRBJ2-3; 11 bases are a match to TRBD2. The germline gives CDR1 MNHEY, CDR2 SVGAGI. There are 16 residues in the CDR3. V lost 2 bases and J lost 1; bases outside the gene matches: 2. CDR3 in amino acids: CASSYQLAGGTDTQYF. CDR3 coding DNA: TGTGCCAGCAGTTACCAACTAGCGGGAGGCACAGATACGCAGTATTTT.

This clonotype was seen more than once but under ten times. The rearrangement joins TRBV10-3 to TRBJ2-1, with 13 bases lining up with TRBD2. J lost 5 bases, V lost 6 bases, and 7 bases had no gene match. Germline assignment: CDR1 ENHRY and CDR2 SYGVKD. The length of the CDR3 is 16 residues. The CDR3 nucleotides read TGTGCCATCAGGTCCGGGACTAGCGGGGTTCACAATGAGCAGTTCTTC. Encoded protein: CAIRSGTSGVHNEQFF.

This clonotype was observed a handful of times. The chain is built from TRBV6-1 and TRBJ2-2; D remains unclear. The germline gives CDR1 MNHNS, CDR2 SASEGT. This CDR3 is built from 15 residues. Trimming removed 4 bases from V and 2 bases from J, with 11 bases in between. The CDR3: CASSAHRVNTGELFF. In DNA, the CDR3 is TGTGCCAGCAGTGCCCACCGGGTCAACACCGGGGAGCTGTTTTTT.

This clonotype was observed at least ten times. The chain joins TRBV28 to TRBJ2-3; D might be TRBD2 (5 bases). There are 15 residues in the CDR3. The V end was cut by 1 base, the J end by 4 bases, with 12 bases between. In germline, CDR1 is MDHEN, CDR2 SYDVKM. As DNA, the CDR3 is TGTGCCAGCAGTTTATCTAGATCCGGGGCAGATACGCAGTATTTT. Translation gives CASSLSRSGADTQYF. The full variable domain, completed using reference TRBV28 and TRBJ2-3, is DVKVTQSSRYLVKRTGEKVFLECVQDMDHENMFWYRQDPGLGLRLIYFSYDVKMKEKGDIPEGYSVSREKKERFSLILESASTNQTSMYLCASSLSRSGADTQYFGPGTRLTVL.

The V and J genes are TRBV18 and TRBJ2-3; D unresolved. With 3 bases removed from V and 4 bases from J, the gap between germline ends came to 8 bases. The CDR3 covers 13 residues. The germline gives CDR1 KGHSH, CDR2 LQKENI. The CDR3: CASSPSAPDTQYF. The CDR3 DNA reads TGTGCCAGCTCACCGTCAGCCCCAGATACGCAGTATTTT.

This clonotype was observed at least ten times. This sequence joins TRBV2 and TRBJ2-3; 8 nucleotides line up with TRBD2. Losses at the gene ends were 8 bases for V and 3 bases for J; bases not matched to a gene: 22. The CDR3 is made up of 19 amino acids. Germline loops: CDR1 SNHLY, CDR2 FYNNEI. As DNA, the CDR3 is TGTGCCAGCCGAGGGCCAGGCAAACCGGGACTAGTTAGGACAGATACGCAGTATTTT. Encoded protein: CASRGPGKPGLVRTDTQYF.

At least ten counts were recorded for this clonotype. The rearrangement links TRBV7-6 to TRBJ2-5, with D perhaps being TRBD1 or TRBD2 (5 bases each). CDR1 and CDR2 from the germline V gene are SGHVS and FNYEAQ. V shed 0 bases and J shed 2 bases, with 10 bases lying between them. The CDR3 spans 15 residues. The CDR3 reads CASSLASRGQETQYF. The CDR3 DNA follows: TGTGCCAGCAGCTTAGCGTCGAGGGGTCAAGAGACCCAGTACTTC.

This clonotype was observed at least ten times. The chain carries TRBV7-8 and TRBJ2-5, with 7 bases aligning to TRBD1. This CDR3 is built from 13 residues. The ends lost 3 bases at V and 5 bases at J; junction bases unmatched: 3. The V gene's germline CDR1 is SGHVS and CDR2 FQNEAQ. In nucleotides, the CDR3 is TGTGCCAGCAGCTTTGACAGGGACGAGACCCAGTACTTC. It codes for CASSFDRDETQYF.

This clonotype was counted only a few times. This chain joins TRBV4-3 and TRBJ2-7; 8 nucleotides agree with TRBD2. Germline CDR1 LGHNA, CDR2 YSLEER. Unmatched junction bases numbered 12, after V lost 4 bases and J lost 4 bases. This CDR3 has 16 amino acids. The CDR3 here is CASSPLGTSGFYEQYF. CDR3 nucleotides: TGCGCCAGCAGCCCCCTTGGCACTAGCGGATTTTACGAGCAGTACTTC.

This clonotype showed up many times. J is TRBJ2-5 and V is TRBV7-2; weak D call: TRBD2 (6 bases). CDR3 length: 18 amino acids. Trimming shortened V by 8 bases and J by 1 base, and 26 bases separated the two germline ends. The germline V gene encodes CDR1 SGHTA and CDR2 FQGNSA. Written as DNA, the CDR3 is TGTGCCAGCGGGCTCTTAGTAAGCGGGCCTATTATCCAAGAGACCCAGTACTTC. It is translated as CASGLLVSGPIIQETQYF.

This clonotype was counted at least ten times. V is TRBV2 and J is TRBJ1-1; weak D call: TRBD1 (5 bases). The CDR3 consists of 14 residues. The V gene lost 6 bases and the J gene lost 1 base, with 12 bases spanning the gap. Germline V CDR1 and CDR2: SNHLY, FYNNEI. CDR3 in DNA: TGTGCCAGCAGCCAGGACAACCAGAACACTGAAGCTTTCTTT. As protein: CASSQDNQNTEAFF.

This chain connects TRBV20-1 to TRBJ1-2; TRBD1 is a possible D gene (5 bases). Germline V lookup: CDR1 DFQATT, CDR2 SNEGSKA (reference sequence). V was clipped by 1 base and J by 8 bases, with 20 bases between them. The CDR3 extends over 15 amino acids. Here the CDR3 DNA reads TGCAGTGCTAGAGGGGGGGTAGATAGTCCAGGCGGCTACACCTTC. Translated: CSARGGVDSPGGYTF.

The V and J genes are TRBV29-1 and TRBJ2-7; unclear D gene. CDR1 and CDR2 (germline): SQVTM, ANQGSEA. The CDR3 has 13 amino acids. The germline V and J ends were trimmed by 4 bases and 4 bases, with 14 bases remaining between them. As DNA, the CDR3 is TGCAGCGTTGGTACCGATACAGCGTACGAGCAGTACTTC. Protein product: CSVGTDTAYEQYF.

CDR3: CASRFEVAYTGELFF. In DNA form, the CDR3 reads TGTGCCAGCAGATTTGAGGTGGCGTACACCGGGGAGCTGTTTTTT. The chain has TRBV7-8 and TRBJ2-2; the D is unclear. CDR1 SGHVS and CDR2 FQNEAQ come from the germline V gene. Trimming removed 6 bases at V and 3 bases at J, with 14 bases between. This CDR3 region has 15 residues.

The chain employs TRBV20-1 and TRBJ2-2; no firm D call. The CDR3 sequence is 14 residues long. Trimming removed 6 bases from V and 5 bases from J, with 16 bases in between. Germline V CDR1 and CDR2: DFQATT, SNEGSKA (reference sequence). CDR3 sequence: CSAPDETATGELFF. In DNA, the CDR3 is TGCAGTGCCCCTGATGAAACAGCGACCGGGGAGCTGTTTTTT.